Listed below are T cell receptor beta chains from one sample, sequenced in a study of regulatory T cells in long-lasting Graves disease. TCRdb analysed the multiplex PCR reads with MiXCR anew, one entry per CDR3 protein. The table lists over 350,000 distinct CDR3 sequences, less than 25% of them singletons. The starting material was peripheral blood mononuclear cells (PBMCs), obtained when the disease was refractory, from a patient treated with antithyroid drugs. The receptors derive from a female donor with Graves disease. Both conserved end residues are part of each CDR3. D genes are given only for firm matches. Clone size is shown for a subset of rows, as once, few, many or a class of expanded clone.

cdr3_nt: TGTGCCAGCAGCTTATTCAATGGGATTACGAGCAATCAGCCCCAGCATTTT
cdr3_aa: CASSLFNGITSNQPQHF
v_call: TRBV7-9
d_call: NA
cdr3_length: 17
j_call: TRBJ1-5
clone_size: few

cdr3_nt: TGTGCCAGCAGCAATTCCATCCACAGGGAACCCTTAGGGTACGAGCAGTACTTC
cdr3_aa: CASSNSIHREPLGYEQYF
v_call: TRBV6-1
d_call: NA
cdr3_length: 18
j_call: TRBJ2-7
clone_size: many

cdr3_nt: TGTGCCAGCAGCCAAGTTACGGGAGGCCACTACGAGCAGTACTTC
cdr3_aa: CASSQVTGGHYEQYF
v_call: TRBV3-1
d_call: TRBD2
cdr3_length: 15
j_call: TRBJ2-7
clone_size: few

cdr3_nt: TGTGCCAGCAGTGGACAGGACACCGGGGAGCTGTTTTTT
cdr3_aa: CASSGQDTGELFF
v_call: TRBV6-4
d_call: NA
cdr3_length: 13
j_call: TRBJ2-2
clone_size: few

cdr3_nt: TGTGCCACCAGCAGAGTTTGGCAGGGGTCCTACGAGCAGTACTTC
cdr3_aa: CATSRVWQGSYEQYF
v_call: TRBV15
d_call: NA
cdr3_length: 15
j_call: TRBJ2-7
clone_size: many

cdr3_nt: TGTGCCAGCAGTCGGGACACCGGATTAATTAACTATGGCTACACCTTC
cdr3_aa: CASSRDTGLINYGYTF
v_call: TRBV7-9
d_call: NA
cdr3_length: 16
j_call: TRBJ1-2
clone_size: NA

cdr3_nt: TGTGCCAGCAGCTCCCTGTGGATGAACACTGAAGCTTTCTTT
cdr3_aa: CASSSLWMNTEAFF
v_call: TRBV2
d_call: NA
cdr3_length: 14
j_call: TRBJ1-1
clone_size: few

cdr3_nt: TGTGCCAGCAGCAGAATCGGGCTGGATCAGCCCCAGCATTTT
cdr3_aa: CASSRIGLDQPQHF
v_call: TRBV6-2/TRBV6-3
d_call: NA
cdr3_length: 14
j_call: TRBJ1-5
clone_size: many

cdr3_nt: TGTGCCAGCAAGACAGGGGTGGAAAACACCATATATTTT
cdr3_aa: CASKTGVENTIYF
v_call: TRBV11-2
d_call: TRBD1
cdr3_length: 13
j_call: TRBJ1-3
clone_size: few

cdr3_nt: TGCGCCAGCAGTTACACAGGGGACGAGCAGTACTTC
cdr3_aa: CASSYTGDEQYF
v_call: TRBV5-1
d_call: TRBD1
cdr3_length: 12
j_call: TRBJ2-7
clone_size: few

cdr3_nt: TGCAGTGCTAGAAATGCTGACTACAGAGCTAACTATGGCTACACCTTC
cdr3_aa: CSARNADYRANYGYTF
v_call: TRBV20-1
d_call: NA
cdr3_length: 16
j_call: TRBJ1-2
clone_size: many

cdr3_nt: TGTGCCAGCAGTTTGGGTGGGGGCGCTTTCTTT
cdr3_aa: CASSLGGGAFF
v_call: TRBV12-3/TRBV12-4
d_call: NA
cdr3_length: 11
j_call: TRBJ1-1
clone_size: few

cdr3_nt: TGTGCCAGCATCCGACAGGGAAGTACCGGGGAGCTGTTTTTT
cdr3_aa: CASIRQGSTGELFF
v_call: TRBV7-8
d_call: TRBD1
cdr3_length: 14
j_call: TRBJ2-2
clone_size: NA

cdr3_nt: TGTGCCAGCAGTTTATTAGGGGGTTGGTTCTTC
cdr3_aa: CASSLLGGWFF
v_call: TRBV28
d_call: NA
cdr3_length: 11
j_call: TRBJ2-7
clone_size: few

cdr3_nt: TGTGCCAGTAGTTCGCGACAGGGGAGGGACACTGAAGCTTTCTTT
cdr3_aa: CASSSRQGRDTEAFF
v_call: TRBV19
d_call: TRBD1
cdr3_length: 15
j_call: TRBJ1-1
clone_size: NA

cdr3_nt: TGTGCCAGCAGTCTTATGGGCCAGCGTTCGAACACCGGGGAGCTGTTTTTT
cdr3_aa: CASSLMGQRSNTGELFF
v_call: TRBV12-3/TRBV12-4
d_call: NA
cdr3_length: 17
j_call: TRBJ2-2
clone_size: few

cdr3_nt: TGTGCCAGCAGCTCCCTCCCGACAGGGGCCTCTGGAGCCGGCAGTCAGCCCCAGCATTTT
cdr3_aa: CASSSLPTGASGAGSQPQHF
v_call: TRBV7-3
d_call: TRBD1
cdr3_length: 20
j_call: TRBJ1-5
clone_size: NA

cdr3_nt: TGTGCCAGCAGCTTCCTCGCTCCGGGACTCCTGGGGACTGAAGCTTTCTTT
cdr3_aa: CASSFLAPGLLGTEAFF
v_call: TRBV7-2
d_call: NA
cdr3_length: 17
j_call: TRBJ1-1
clone_size: many

cdr3_nt: TGCGCCAGCAGCCAAGATTTGGGGGTAGGCTACGAGCAGTACTTC
cdr3_aa: CASSQDLGVGYEQYF
v_call: TRBV4-3
d_call: NA
cdr3_length: 15
j_call: TRBJ2-7
clone_size: few

cdr3_nt: TGCAGTGCTATCGGGGACAGGGAGGTTGGCTACACCTTC
cdr3_aa: CSAIGDREVGYTF
v_call: TRBV20-1
d_call: TRBD1
cdr3_length: 13
j_call: TRBJ1-2
clone_size: many

cdr3_nt: TGCGCCAGCAGCCAAGATTTTGACAGGACGCAAGAGACCCAGTACTTC
cdr3_aa: CASSQDFDRTQETQYF
v_call: TRBV4-3
d_call: NA
cdr3_length: 16
j_call: TRBJ2-5
clone_size: few

cdr3_nt: TGTGCCAGCAGCCCAGGGACTAACTATGGCTACACCTTC
cdr3_aa: CASSPGTNYGYTF
v_call: TRBV28
d_call: NA
cdr3_length: 13
j_call: TRBJ1-2
clone_size: many

cdr3_nt: TGTGCCTGGAGTGTATCTGGGGGCGCAGCCAAAAACATTCAGTACTTC
cdr3_aa: CAWSVSGGAAKNIQYF
v_call: TRBV30
d_call: NA
cdr3_length: 16
j_call: TRBJ2-4
clone_size: many

cdr3_nt: TGTGCCAGCAGTCCCCGGCGGTTTGTCGGGGAGCTGTTTTTT
cdr3_aa: CASSPRRFVGELFF
v_call: TRBV12-3/TRBV12-4
d_call: NA
cdr3_length: 14
j_call: TRBJ2-2
clone_size: NA

cdr3_nt: TGTGCCAGCAGTCCCACTAGCGGGCCCGGGGAGCTGTTTTTT
cdr3_aa: CASSPTSGPGELFF
v_call: TRBV6-2/TRBV6-3
d_call: TRBD2
cdr3_length: 14
j_call: TRBJ2-2
clone_size: few

cdr3_nt: TGTGCCAGCAGCCAAAGCGGGAGGAATTCCTACGAGCAGTACTTC
cdr3_aa: CASSQSGRNSYEQYF
v_call: TRBV13
d_call: TRBD2
cdr3_length: 15
j_call: TRBJ2-7
clone_size: many

cdr3_nt: TGTGCCAGCGGTCCCGTAGCGGGAGGGGGTGAGACCCAGTACTTC
cdr3_aa: CASGPVAGGGETQYF
v_call: TRBV11-2
d_call: TRBD2
cdr3_length: 15
j_call: TRBJ2-5
clone_size: many

cdr3_nt: TGTGCCAGCACTCGCGGGAACGGGGAGACCCAGTACTTC
cdr3_aa: CASTRGNGETQYF
v_call: TRBV12-3/TRBV12-4
d_call: NA
cdr3_length: 13
j_call: TRBJ2-5
clone_size: NA

cdr3_nt: TGTGCCAGCAGCCCGGGACTAGGGTTGGGGAATACGCAGTATTTT
cdr3_aa: CASSPGLGLGNTQYF
v_call: TRBV11-2
d_call: TRBD2
cdr3_length: 15
j_call: TRBJ2-3
clone_size: many

cdr3_nt: TGTGCCACCGGGGGTAGGGGACCGACCTACGAGCAGTACTTC
cdr3_aa: CATGGRGPTYEQYF
v_call: TRBV24-1
d_call: NA
cdr3_length: 14
j_call: TRBJ2-7
clone_size: many

cdr3_nt: TGTGCCAGCAGTAACAGGGGGCCCAAAAACATTCAGTACTTC
cdr3_aa: CASSNRGPKNIQYF
v_call: TRBV6-1
d_call: TRBD1
cdr3_length: 14
j_call: TRBJ2-4
clone_size: few

cdr3_nt: TGTGCCAGCAGTCCTAAACTAGCGGGACGACAGGAGACCCAGTACTTC
cdr3_aa: CASSPKLAGRQETQYF
v_call: TRBV6-1
d_call: TRBD2
cdr3_length: 16
j_call: TRBJ2-5
clone_size: many

cdr3_nt: TGTGCCAGCACCCCGGGACAGGGGGCCCCAGGCGGATTAGCGGGAGGCTACGAGCAGTACTTC
cdr3_aa: CASTPGQGAPGGLAGGYEQYF
v_call: TRBV11-1
d_call: TRBD1
cdr3_length: 21
j_call: TRBJ2-7
clone_size: NA

cdr3_nt: TGTGCCACCAGTGAACATAGCGGGAGTAGTAATGAGCAGTTCTTC
cdr3_aa: CATSEHSGSSNEQFF
v_call: TRBV24-1
d_call: TRBD2
cdr3_length: 15
j_call: TRBJ2-1
clone_size: once

cdr3_nt: TGTGCCAGCAGCTCGACTCGGACCGGGGAGCTGTTTTTT
cdr3_aa: CASSSTRTGELFF
v_call: TRBV11-3
d_call: NA
cdr3_length: 13
j_call: TRBJ2-2
clone_size: many

cdr3_nt: TGTGCCAGCACCACAGGGTTTCTATCCTACGAGCAGTACTTC
cdr3_aa: CASTTGFLSYEQYF
v_call: TRBV28
d_call: NA
cdr3_length: 14
j_call: TRBJ2-7
clone_size: many

cdr3_nt: TGTGCCAGCAGCTCCGGCCGTAGTATCACTGAAGCTTTCTTT
cdr3_aa: CASSSGRSITEAFF
v_call: TRBV13
d_call: NA
cdr3_length: 14
j_call: TRBJ1-1
clone_size: many

cdr3_nt: TGTGCCAGCGCCAGCGGCTACGAGCAGTACTTC
cdr3_aa: CASASGYEQYF
v_call: TRBV2
d_call: NA
cdr3_length: 11
j_call: TRBJ2-7
clone_size: many

cdr3_nt: TGTGCCAGCAGCCAGCCGGGACCCCCCACTGAAGCTTTCTTT
cdr3_aa: CASSQPGPPTEAFF
v_call: TRBV3-1
d_call: NA
cdr3_length: 14
j_call: TRBJ1-1
clone_size: many

cdr3_nt: TGTGCCAGCAGTTACGGGGGCAGGGTCGGCGCGCAGTACTTC
cdr3_aa: CASSYGGRVGAQYF
v_call: TRBV6-2/TRBV6-3
d_call: NA
cdr3_length: 14
j_call: TRBJ2-7
clone_size: few

cdr3_nt: TGTGCCAGCAGCTTAGACGAGTATTTGGAGACCCAGTACTTC
cdr3_aa: CASSLDEYLETQYF
v_call: TRBV11-2
d_call: NA
cdr3_length: 14
j_call: TRBJ2-5
clone_size: NA

cdr3_nt: TGTGCCAGCGGCCAAGACAGATTGGTGTCCTACGAGCAGTACTTC
cdr3_aa: CASGQDRLVSYEQYF
v_call: TRBV2
d_call: NA
cdr3_length: 15
j_call: TRBJ2-7
clone_size: few

cdr3_nt: TGTGCCAGCAGTTTAAAGGACAGGGAGAACACTGAAGCTTCCTTT
cdr3_aa: CASSLKDRENTEASF
v_call: TRBV7-9
d_call: TRBD1
cdr3_length: 15
j_call: TRBJ1-1
clone_size: NA

cdr3_nt: TGTGCCACCAGTGACGTAAACGGGACAGCCGGGGAGCTGTTTTTT
cdr3_aa: CATSDVNGTAGELFF
v_call: TRBV24-1
d_call: TRBD1
cdr3_length: 15
j_call: TRBJ2-2
clone_size: NA

cdr3_nt: TGTGCCACCTCCGATGGGGGGATAAGCTCCTACGAGCAGTACTTC
cdr3_aa: CATSDGGISSYEQYF
v_call: TRBV6-1
d_call: NA
cdr3_length: 15
j_call: TRBJ2-7
clone_size: NA

cdr3_nt: TGCAGTGCAGGAGGGGGGAGACAAGAGACCCAGTACTTC
cdr3_aa: CSAGGGRQETQYF
v_call: TRBV20-1
d_call: NA
cdr3_length: 13
j_call: TRBJ2-5
clone_size: many

cdr3_nt: TGTGCCAGCAGCCCCGACGGGGTAGAGCAGTACTTC
cdr3_aa: CASSPDGVEQYF
v_call: TRBV13
d_call: NA
cdr3_length: 12
j_call: TRBJ2-7
clone_size: NA

cdr3_nt: TGTGCCAGCTCACCACCAGACGGGACCCAAGCCGGAGAGACCCAGTACTTC
cdr3_aa: CASSPPDGTQAGETQYF
v_call: TRBV18
d_call: NA
cdr3_length: 17
j_call: TRBJ2-5
clone_size: once

cdr3_nt: TGCAGTGCAGATAGCGGGAGGGAAAACATTCAGTACTTC
cdr3_aa: CSADSGRENIQYF
v_call: TRBV20-1
d_call: TRBD2
cdr3_length: 13
j_call: TRBJ2-4
clone_size: many

cdr3_nt: TGTGCCAGCAGCATGGACAGGGATGGGACTGAAGCTTTCTTT
cdr3_aa: CASSMDRDGTEAFF
v_call: TRBV28
d_call: TRBD1
cdr3_length: 14
j_call: TRBJ1-1
clone_size: many

cdr3_nt: TGTGCCAGCAGTTGGGCGGGCGACGGGGAGACCCAGTACTTC
cdr3_aa: CASSWAGDGETQYF
v_call: TRBV6-9
d_call: NA
cdr3_length: 14
j_call: TRBJ2-5
clone_size: NA

cdr3_nt: TGCGCCAGCAGCTCCGGCGGGGGCTCGAACACCGGGGAGCTGTTTTTT
cdr3_aa: CASSSGGGSNTGELFF
v_call: TRBV5-1
d_call: NA
cdr3_length: 16
j_call: TRBJ2-2
clone_size: NA

cdr3_nt: TGTGCCAGCAGCTCCCCGCTGCCCGGGGGGACCGAGGAGCTGTTTTTT
cdr3_aa: CASSSPLPGGTEELFF
v_call: TRBV11-2
d_call: TRBD2
cdr3_length: 16
j_call: TRBJ2-2
clone_size: few

cdr3_nt: TGTGCCAGCAGCCCTGGGGGGGAGGGGACCCAGTACTTC
cdr3_aa: CASSPGGEGTQYF
v_call: TRBV7-2
d_call: TRBD2
cdr3_length: 13
j_call: TRBJ2-5
clone_size: NA

cdr3_nt: TGCAGCGTTGAACAACTAGGCAGGCAGTACTTC
cdr3_aa: CSVEQLGRQYF
v_call: TRBV29-1
d_call: NA
cdr3_length: 11
j_call: TRBJ2-4
clone_size: few